This T cell receptor (beta chain) emerged from a study of shared clonotypes between healthy human individuals. The CDR3 contains 13 residues. V was clipped by 2 bases and J by 8 bases, with 12 bases between them. Germline CDR1 LGHNA, CDR2 YSLEER. A word on this clone: Its antigen remains unidentified.

Regarding the study as a whole: Sampling covered nothing but blood. Tissue TCR repertoires likely differ from those found in blood.

Libraries were prepared by immunoSEQ multiplex PCR; TCRdb keeps only in-frame clonotypes and omits some of them. The sample has approximately 1,500,000 clones, nearly 99% seen once. Input material: naive CD4+ T cells sorted from blood. The sample's subset: CD45RA+ positively selected. The receptor's source is a young man in good health. The chain recombines TRBV4-3 with TRBJ1-1; no firm D call. CDR3 sequence reads: CASSQRPWREAFF. The CDR3 DNA reads TGCGCCAGCAGCCAACGGCCATGGAGGGAAGCTTTCTTT.